The 29 T cell receptor beta chains below come from one sample, sequenced in a study of cytomegalovirus exposure and HLA in healthy donors. Data came from immunoSEQ multiplex PCR; TCRdb stores just in-frame clones and leaves some out. The profile shows 80,000 to 100,000 clones, approximately 91% of them singletons. Sequences were obtained from PBMCs. The receptor source for this set is a man aged 25 to 40 in good health and CMV-seronegative.

With respect to this clone: A read error may produce the germline difference seen at one junction end. The genes are TRBV4-2 and TRBJ1-6, with no clear D. The CDR3 sequence is 17 residues long. CDR1 and CDR2 (germline): LGHNA, YNFKEQ. CDR3 nucleotides: TGTGCCAGCAGACAAGATGTAGGGAGCTCCTATAATTCACCCCTCCACTTT. This translates into CASRQDVGSSYNSPLHF.

The rearrangement joins TRBV19 to TRBJ2-4; 7 bases are a match to TRBD2. CDR3 size: 20 residues. From germline, CDR1 is LNHDA and CDR2 SQIVND (reference sequence). The trim removed 4 bases at V and 0 bases at J, leaving 18 bases unmatched. The DNA of the CDR3 is TGTGCCAGTAGTAATCTTCGACCCGTGGCTAGCGGAGAAGCCAAAAACATTCAGTACTTC. It specifies CASSNLRPVASGEAKNIQYF.

The chain is built from TRBV9 and TRBJ2-3; D possibly corresponds to TRBD2 (5 bases). Germline V gene data show CDR1 as SGDLS and CDR2 as YYNGEE. V shed 3 bases and J shed 0 bases, with 20 bases lying between them. This CDR3 contains 18 residues. The CDR3 protein is CASSASRWGADSTDTQYF. The CDR3 DNA is TGTGCCAGCAGCGCCTCGCGGTGGGGAGCGGACAGCACAGATACGCAGTATTTT.

The CDR3 is CASSYLGTESYEQYF. DNA of the CDR3: TGTGCCAGCAGTTACCTCGGGACAGAGAGCTACGAGCAGTACTTC. This chain links TRBV6-6 with TRBJ2-7; 7 nucleotides match TRBD1. V lost 2 bases and J lost 3; bases outside the gene matches: 7. This CDR3 has 15 residues. CDR1 is MNHNY and CDR2 is SVGAGI in the germline V gene (reference sequence).

This clone was seen once. The gene calls are TRBV5-1 and TRBJ2-7; D perhaps matches TRBD1 (5 bases). Per the germline V gene, CDR1 is SGHRS and CDR2 is YFSETQ. This CDR3 spans 12 amino acids. V lost 4 bases to trimming and J lost 4 bases, with 9 bases between them. The CDR3: CASSLTVYEQYF. In DNA form, the CDR3 reads TGCGCCAGCAGCCTGACAGTATACGAGCAGTACTTC.

The chain joins TRBV7-9 to TRBJ1-1, with 7 bases that match TRBD1. The germline V gene has CDR1 SEHNR and CDR2 FQNEAQ (reference sequence). The CDR3 loop spans 13 amino acids. Trimming removed 6 bases from V and 8 bases from J; junction bases left unmatched: 9. DNA for the CDR3: TGTGCCAGCAGAGGGACAGCCACATTAGAAGCTTTCTTT. It yields the protein CASRGTATLEAFF.

V gene TRBV7-9 combines with J gene TRBJ2-3; tentatively, D is TRBD1 (6 bases). Per the germline V gene, CDR1 is SEHNR and CDR2 is FQNEAQ (reference sequence). Trimming cost V 2 bases and J 2 bases, with 8 bases left between them. The CDR3 spans 14 residues. The CDR3 nucleotides are TGTGCCAGCAGCTTAACAGGGCTCACAGATACGCAGTATTTT. As protein: CASSLTGLTDTQYF.

The chain joins TRBV18 to TRBJ1-1; tentative D call: TRBD1 (6 bases). V dropped 3 bases and J dropped 5 bases, with 13 bases sitting between them. The CDR3 sequence is 14 residues long. The V gene's germline CDR1 is KGHSH and CDR2 LQKENI. The CDR3 DNA sequence: TGTGCCAGCTCACCGGCGGGGGGCGATACTGAAGCTTTCTTT. Its protein product is CASSPAGGDTEAFF.

V is TRBV6-4 and J is TRBJ2-2, with TRBD2 identical over 7 bases. The CDR3 runs to 16 residues. The ends lost 5 bases at V and 6 bases at J; junction bases unmatched: 12. In germline, CDR1 is MRHNA, CDR2 SNTAGT. The CDR3 region is CASSKEASSGAGELFF. CDR3 DNA sequence: TGTGCCAGCAGTAAAGAGGCATCTAGCGGTGCCGGGGAGCTGTTTTTT.

The rearrangement links TRBV9 to TRBJ1-1, with D hard to call. The CDR3 totals 14 residues. The V and J ends lost 5 bases and 0 bases respectively, with 11 bases between them. In germline, CDR1 is SGDLS, CDR2 YYNGEE. The CDR3 DNA reads TGTGCCAGCAGTCAGACAACACTGAACACTGAAGCTTTCTTT. Protein product: CASSQTTLNTEAFF.

The chain is built from TRBV9 and TRBJ2-5; TRBD2 matches at 10 bases. Trimming at V came to 0 bases and at J to 4 bases, leaving 6 bases not matched to a gene. CDR3 length equals 16 residues. The germline gives CDR1 SGDLS, CDR2 YYNGEE. CDR3: CASSVASGRGVETQYF. The CDR3 DNA reads TGTGCCAGCAGCGTAGCCAGCGGGAGGGGGGTAGAGACCCAGTACTTC.

In its sample, this clone was seen once. The chain employs TRBV27 and TRBJ1-5; no definite D call. CDR1 and CDR2 (germline): MNHEY, SMNVEV (reference sequence). The CDR3 is 14 amino acids. The V end was cut by 4 bases, the J end by 0 bases, with 7 bases between. CDR3 sequence: CASSSPYSNQPQHF. CDR3 sequence (DNA): TGTGCCAGCAGTTCCCCGTATAGCAATCAGCCCCAGCATTTT.

This clone turned up a few times. J is TRBJ2-1 and V is TRBV25-1, with 11 bases aligning to TRBD2. The trim removed 4 bases at V and 5 bases at J, leaving 13 bases unmatched. The CDR3 has 18 amino acids. Germline V CDR1 and CDR2: MGHDK, SYGVNS. In nucleotides, the CDR3 is TGTGCCAGCAGTGGGGCACTAGCGGGAGAAGGGGCACACAATGAGCAGTTCTTC. It encodes CASSGALAGEGAHNEQFF.

Only one count was recorded for this clone. CDR3 in amino acids: CSVSWTGEETQYF. The DNA for the CDR3 is TGCAGCGTTTCGTGGACAGGGGAAGAGACCCAGTACTTC. The rearrangement joins TRBV29-1 to TRBJ2-5; 9 bases line up with TRBD1. The CDR3 is 13 amino acids. The V gene end was trimmed by 5 bases and the J gene end by 3 bases; junction bases not matched to a gene: 4. From germline, CDR1 is SQVTM and CDR2 ANQGSEA.

V usage is TRBV5-1 and J usage is TRBJ2-7; D might be TRBD2 (5 bases). Trimming took off 5 bases at V and 5 bases at J, with 17 bases between the two ends. The CDR3 is 14 amino acids. CDR1 and CDR2 (germline): SGHRS, YFSETQ. The CDR3 sequence: CASRVRSGGDEQYF. The CDR3 DNA reads as TGCGCCAGCAGAGTCAGGTCAGGAGGAGACGAGCAGTACTTC.

The rearrangement links TRBV6-1 to TRBJ1-5; D not resolved. V lost 1 base and J lost 0, with 7 bases in between. The CDR3 covers 15 residues. Germline V CDR1 and CDR2: MNHNS, SASEGT. CDR3 loop: CASSEGGYSNQPQHF. CDR3 nucleotide sequence: TGTGCCAGCAGTGAAGGAGGGTATAGCAATCAGCCCCAGCATTTT.

This rearrangement joins TRBV28 to TRBJ1-5; a possible D gene is TRBD1 (5 bases). The CDR3 sequence is 15 residues long. CDR1 MDHEN and CDR2 SYDVKM come from the germline V gene. V lost 9 bases and J 5 bases, leaving 20 bases between the germline ends. The CDR3 DNA reads as TGTGCCAGTCAACCTGATCAGGGTTTTGATCAGCCCCAGCATTTT. Translated, it gives CASQPDQGFDQPQHF. Variable domain in full (rest from reference TRBV28 and TRBJ1-5): DVKVTQSSRYLVKRTGEKVFLECVQDMDHENMFWYRQDPGLGLRLIYFSYDVKMKEKGDIPEGYSVSREKKERFSLILESASTNQTSMYLCASQPDQGFDQPQHFGDGTRLSIL.

V usage is TRBV27 and J usage is TRBJ1-5; 9 nucleotides match TRBD1. Trimming removed 5 bases from V and 4 bases from J; junction bases left unmatched: 12. The germline CDR1 and CDR2 sequences are MNHEY and SMNVEV (reference sequence). The CDR3 has 17 residues. The CDR3 coding sequence is TGTGCCAGCAGTCTCACAGGGGGCGGTGGGCTAAATCAGCCCCAGCATTTT. It codes for CASSLTGGGGLNQPQHF.

This clone was counted a single time. CDR3 in DNA: TGTGCCAGCAGTGACGGGATGAACACTGAAGCTTTCTTT. It yields the protein CASSDGMNTEAFF. This chain links TRBV2 with TRBJ1-1; D is uncertain. CDR1 and CDR2 from the germline V gene are SNHLY and FYNNEI. The CDR3 is 13 amino acids. V was cut by 3 bases and J by 0 bases, with 5 bases left in between.

The V call is TRBV5-1, the J call TRBJ1-4, with D possibly matching TRBD1 (5 bases). With 3 bases removed from V and 3 bases from J, the gap between germline ends came to 9 bases. The CDR3 sequence is 14 residues long. The germline V gene encodes CDR1 SGHRS and CDR2 YFSETQ. CDR3 DNA: TGCGCCAGCAGCTCCGGGACTGCTAATGAAAAACTGTTTTTT. Its protein product is CASSSGTANEKLFF.

The chain combines TRBV18 with TRBJ1-1; the D is unclear. Germline lookup yields CDR1 KGHSH and CDR2 LQKENI. The V and J ends lost 3 bases and 0 bases respectively, with 14 bases between them. This CDR3 comprises 16 residues. The chain's CDR3 is CASSPGSPNLNTEAFF. For the CDR3, the DNA is TGTGCCAGCTCACCGGGCAGTCCGAACTTGAACACTGAAGCTTTCTTT.

V usage is TRBV29-1 and J usage is TRBJ2-3, with D uncertain. The germline V gene encodes CDR1 SQVTM and CDR2 ANQGSEA. The CDR3 loop spans 10 amino acids. V was trimmed by 5 bases and J by 2 bases, leaving 2 bases between them. The CDR3 DNA follows: TGCAGCGTTCACACAGATACGCAGTATTTT. Its translation is CSVHTDTQYF.

This chain joins TRBV10-3 and TRBJ1-1, with TRBD1 as a possible D gene (5 bases). Germline V gives CDR1 ENHRY, CDR2 SYGVKD. Deletions cut 6 bases from V and 0 bases from J, with 11 bases between. The CDR3 is 14 residues long. The CDR3 is CAISPTGLNTEAFF. For the CDR3, the DNA is TGTGCCATCAGCCCAACAGGATTGAACACTGAAGCTTTCTTT.

V and J are TRBV11-2 and TRBJ1-2, with 8 bases lining up with TRBD1. The CDR3 covers 14 residues. Trimming at V came to 4 bases and at J to 5 bases, leaving 6 bases not matched to a gene. Germline CDR1 and CDR2: SGHAT and FQNNGV. CDR3 sequence reads: CASSWNRGDYGYTF. Written as DNA, the CDR3 is TGTGCCAGCAGCTGGAACAGGGGGGATTATGGCTACACCTTC.

The CDR3 loop is CASSLVPGGGTDTQYF. As DNA, the CDR3 is TGCGCCAGCAGCTTGGTTCCAGGGGGCGGCACAGATACGCAGTATTTT. The chain joins TRBV5-1 to TRBJ2-3; 8 bases line up with TRBD1. This CDR3 has 16 amino acids. J lost 1 base, V lost 0 bases, and 4 bases had no gene match. Germline V gene lookup returns CDR1 SGHRS and CDR2 YFSETQ.

CDR3 sequence: CASSLAARVLYEQYF. CDR3 sequence (DNA): TGTGCCAGCAGCTTGGCCGCTAGAGTTCTCTACGAGCAGTACTTC. This chain links TRBV5-8 with TRBJ2-7; D call uncertain. CDR3 size: 15 residues. CDR1 SGHTS and CDR2 YDEGEE come from the germline V gene. Trimming removed 0 bases at V and 3 bases at J, with 13 bases between.

The chain has TRBV5-5 and TRBJ1-5; D is possibly TRBD1 (5 bases). From germline, CDR1 is SGHKS and CDR2 YYEKEE (reference sequence). The CDR3 is made up of 13 amino acids. The V end was cut by 2 bases, the J end by 2 bases, with 5 bases between. CDR3 loop: CASSLQGNQPQHF. For the CDR3, the DNA is TGTGCCAGCAGCTTACAGGGCAATCAGCCCCAGCATTTT.

The chain recombines TRBV5-6 with TRBJ2-7; possible D gene TRBD1, 6 bases. Germline CDR1 reads SGHDT; CDR2 reads YYEEEE. The CDR3 totals 14 residues. Trimming removed 4 bases at V and 0 bases at J, with 11 bases between. CDR3 loop: CASSPDRISYEQYF. The DNA of the CDR3 is TGTGCCAGCAGCCCGGACAGAATCTCCTACGAGCAGTACTTC.

The chain joins TRBV2 to TRBJ2-5; the match to TRBD1 covers 7 bases. There are 14 residues in the CDR3. The J segment lost 1 base and the V segment lost 5 bases, leaving 4 bases of the junction unmatched. Germline CDR1 is SNHLY and CDR2 is FYNNEI. The CDR3 loop is CASSYQGVQETQYF. The CDR3, as DNA: TGTGCCAGCAGTTACCAGGGGGTCCAAGAGACCCAGTACTTC.